This T cell receptor (beta chain) originates from a study of blood T cell repertoires in COVID-19. In the study's own analysis: Amplifying reference gene primers gave estimates of nucleated cell counts. The data were produced by immunoSEQ multiplex PCR, yet TCRdb's version contains in-frame clones alone and is incomplete. V, J and clone size derive from that table, while D and trimming were established from the DNA sequence. The data show 65,000 to 95,000 clones, about 80% seen once. There are 16 residues in the CDR3. V was clipped by 1 base and J by 1 base, with 13 bases between them. Germline-derived CDR1 and CDR2 are LNHDA and SQIVND (reference sequence).

The clonotype comes from a man aged 50-59 years with active or convalescent COVID-19. Sequenced: peripheral blood. The V call is TRBV19, the J call TRBJ1-1; D is perhaps TRBD1 (6 bases). DNA for the CDR3: TGTGCCAGTAGTATAGTCGGGTGGGGGCCGAACACTGAAGCTTTCTTT. Amino acid sequence: CASSIVGWGPNTEAFF.